Listed below are T cell receptor beta chains from one sample, sequenced in a study of blood T cell repertoires in COVID-19. Produced via immunoSEQ multiplex PCR; TCRdb's table is partial and in-frame only. The table includes approximately 220,000 clones, roughly nine tenths detected once. The sample taken for sequencing was peripheral blood. These receptors came from a woman in her fifties or sixties with acute or convalescent COVID-19. Each CDR3 is given with its conserved first and last residue. A D gene is named only where the DNA matches it firmly.

v_call	cdr3_length	d_call	j_call	cdr3_aa	cdr3_nt
TRBV18	13	NA	TRBJ2-2	CASSPPGLLELFF	TGTGCCAGCTCACCACCGGGACTCCTAGAGCTGTTTTTT
TRBV30	13	TRBD1	TRBJ1-5	CAWGRQGDQPQHF	TGTGCCTGGGGAAGACAGGGGGATCAGCCCCAGCATTTT
TRBV6-2/TRBV6-3	17	TRBD2	TRBJ2-1	CASSYLETSGFYNEQFF	TGTGCCAGCAGTTACTTGGAGACTAGCGGGTTTTACAATGAGCAGTTCTTC
TRBV6-5	13	NA	TRBJ2-7	CASRRGPDTEQYF	TGTGCCAGCAGGAGAGGGCCTGACACCGAGCAGTACTTC
TRBV12-5	16	TRBD2	TRBJ2-2	CASGLVGSGATGELFF	TGTGCTAGTGGTTTGGTCGGTAGCGGGGCCACCGGGGAGCTGTTTTTT
TRBV9	16	NA	TRBJ2-5	CASSVAGFGYQETQYF	TGTGCCAGCAGCGTAGCAGGCTTTGGGTACCAAGAGACCCAGTACTTC
TRBV27	16	TRBD2	TRBJ2-3	CASSSFLRGSTDTQYF	TGTGCCAGCAGTTCCTTTTTGCGGGGGTCCACAGATACGCAGTATTTT
TRBV6-2/TRBV6-3	14	TRBD1	TRBJ1-6	CASSRQGAESPLHF	TGTGCCAGCAGTCGACAGGGGGCTGAATCACCCCTCCACTTT
TRBV7-9	18	TRBD1	TRBJ2-7	CASSHDLTGTGTTYEQYF	TGTGCCAGCAGCCATGACCTGACCGGGACAGGGACCACCTACGAGCAGTACTTC
TRBV28	14	NA	TRBJ1-6	CASSPGGGNSPLHF	TGTGCCAGCAGTCCCGGAGGTGGAAATTCACCCCTCCACTTT
TRBV9	17	TRBD2	TRBJ2-3	CASSVVPAGGPVDTQYF	TGTGCCAGCAGCGTAGTCCCAGCGGGGGGGCCGGTAGATACGCAGTATTTT
TRBV18	14	NA	TRBJ2-3	CASSPPGGPGTQYF	TGTGCCAGCTCCCCCCCGGGGGGCCCGGGTACGCAGTATTTT
TRBV5-1	13	NA	TRBJ2-7	CASSLATTNEQYF	TGCGCCAGCAGCTTGGCGACAACCAACGAGCAGTACTTC
TRBV10-3	14	TRBD1	TRBJ1-1	CAISVEQGSTEAFF	TGTGCCATCAGTGTAGAACAGGGGTCCACTGAAGCTTTCTTT
TRBV6-5	11	NA	TRBJ2-2	CASSQGGELFF	TGTGCCAGCAGTCAGGGCGGGGAGCTGTTTTTT
TRBV6-5	15	TRBD1	TRBJ1-5	CASTTGQGADQPQHF	TGTGCCAGCACAACGGGACAGGGGGCCGATCAGCCCCAGCATTTT
TRBV21-1	15	NA	TRBJ2-4	CASSRAGEGRDIQYF	TGTGCCAGCAGCAGGGCGGGAGAGGGGCGGGACATTCAGTACTTC
TRBV6-5	16	NA	TRBJ1-2	CASSYSPIRANYGYTF	TGTGCCAGCAGTTACTCTCCTATTCGAGCTAACTATGGCTACACCTTC
TRBV24-1	13	TRBD1	TRBJ1-6	CATSDGQGSPLHF	TGTGCCACCAGTGATGGACAGGGATCACCCCTCCACTTT
TRBV18	15	NA	TRBJ2-6	CASSTGSSGANVLTF	TGTGCCAGCTCGACGGGTAGCTCTGGGGCCAACGTCCTGACTTTC